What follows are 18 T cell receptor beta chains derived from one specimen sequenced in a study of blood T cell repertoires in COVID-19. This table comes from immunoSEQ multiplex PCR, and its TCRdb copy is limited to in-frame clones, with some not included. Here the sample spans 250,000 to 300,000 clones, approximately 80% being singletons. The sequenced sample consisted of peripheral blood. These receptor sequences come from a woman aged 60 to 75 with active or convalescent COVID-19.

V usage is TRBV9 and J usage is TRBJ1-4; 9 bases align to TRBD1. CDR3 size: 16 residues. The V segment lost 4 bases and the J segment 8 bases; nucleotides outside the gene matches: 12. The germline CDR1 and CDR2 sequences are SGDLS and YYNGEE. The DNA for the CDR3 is TGTGCCAGCAGCTTCCGGACAGGGGAGGAAGGAGAAAAACTGTTTTTT. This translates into CASSFRTGEEGEKLFF.

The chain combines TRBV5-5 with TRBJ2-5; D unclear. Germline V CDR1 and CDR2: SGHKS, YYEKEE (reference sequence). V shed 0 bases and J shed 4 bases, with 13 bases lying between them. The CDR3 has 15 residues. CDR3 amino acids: CASSLVAQPGETQYF. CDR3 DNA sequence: TGTGCCAGCAGCTTGGTGGCACAGCCTGGAGAGACCCAGTACTTC.

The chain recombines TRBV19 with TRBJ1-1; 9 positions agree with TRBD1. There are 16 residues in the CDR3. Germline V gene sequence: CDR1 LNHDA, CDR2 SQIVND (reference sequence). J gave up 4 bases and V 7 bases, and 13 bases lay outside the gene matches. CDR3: CASIPRPGQGGTEAFF. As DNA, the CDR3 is TGTGCCAGTATTCCACGACCGGGACAGGGAGGCACTGAAGCTTTCTTT.

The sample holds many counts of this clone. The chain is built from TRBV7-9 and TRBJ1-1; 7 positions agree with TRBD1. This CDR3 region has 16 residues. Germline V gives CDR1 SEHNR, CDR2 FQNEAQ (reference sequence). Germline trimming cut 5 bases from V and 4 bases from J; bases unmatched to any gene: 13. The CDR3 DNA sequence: TGTGCCAGCAGCCCCCGTAGGACAGGAAAGGGCACTGAAGCTTTCTTT. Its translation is CASSPRRTGKGTEAFF.

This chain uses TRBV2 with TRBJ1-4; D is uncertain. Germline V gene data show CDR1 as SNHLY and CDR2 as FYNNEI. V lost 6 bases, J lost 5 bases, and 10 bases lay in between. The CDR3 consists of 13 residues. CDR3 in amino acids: CASSRGLNEKLFF. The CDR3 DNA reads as TGTGCCAGCAGCCGGGGATTGAATGAAAAACTGTTTTTT.

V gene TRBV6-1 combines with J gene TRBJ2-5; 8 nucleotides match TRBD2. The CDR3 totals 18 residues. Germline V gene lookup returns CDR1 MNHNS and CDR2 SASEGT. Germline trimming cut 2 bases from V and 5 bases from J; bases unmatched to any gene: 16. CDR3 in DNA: TGTGCCAGCAGTGAATATCGGATCGGCGGGGGGTCCGGGGAGACCCAGTACTTC. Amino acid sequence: CASSEYRIGGGSGETQYF.

CDR3 coding DNA: TGTGCCATCCATGGGGGGGGCAGGGCGAACACCGGGGAGCTGTTTTTT. It encodes CAIHGGGRANTGELFF. V usage is TRBV10-3 and J usage is TRBJ2-2; D may be TRBD2 (7 bases). V shed 8 bases and J shed 0 bases, with 16 bases lying between them. Per germline, CDR1 ENHRY and CDR2 SYGVKD. The CDR3 has 16 residues.

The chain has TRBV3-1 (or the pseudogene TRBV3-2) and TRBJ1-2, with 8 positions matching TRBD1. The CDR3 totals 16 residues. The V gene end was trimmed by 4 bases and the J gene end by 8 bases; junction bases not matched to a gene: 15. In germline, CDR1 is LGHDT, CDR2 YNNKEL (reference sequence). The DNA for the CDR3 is TGTGCCAGCAGCCCCCGGACAGGGCCAATCTTGGGGGGCTACACCTTC. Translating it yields CASSPRTGPILGGYTF.

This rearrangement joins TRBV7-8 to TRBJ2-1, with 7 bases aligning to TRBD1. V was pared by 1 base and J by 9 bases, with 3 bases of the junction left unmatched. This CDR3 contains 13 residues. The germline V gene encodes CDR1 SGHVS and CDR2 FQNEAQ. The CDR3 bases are TGTGCCAGCAGCTTAGGACAGGGTGCTGAGCAGTTCTTC. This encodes CASSLGQGAEQFF.

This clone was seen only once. Here the CDR3 reads CASSLNRDTEAFF. The CDR3 DNA sequence: TGTGCCAGCAGCTTAAACAGGGACACTGAAGCTTTCTTT. The chain employs TRBV7-2 and TRBJ1-1; D might be TRBD1 (6 bases). The CDR3 spans 13 residues. The germline gives CDR1 SGHTA, CDR2 FQGNSA. The V gene lost 2 bases and the J gene lost 3 bases, with 7 bases spanning the gap.

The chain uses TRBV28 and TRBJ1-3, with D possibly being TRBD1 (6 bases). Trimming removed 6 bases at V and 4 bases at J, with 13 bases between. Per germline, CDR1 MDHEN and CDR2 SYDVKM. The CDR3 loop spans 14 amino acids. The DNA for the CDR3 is TGTGCCAGCAGCCTCGGCAGGGGAGGAAACACCATATATTTT. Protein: CASSLGRGGNTIYF.

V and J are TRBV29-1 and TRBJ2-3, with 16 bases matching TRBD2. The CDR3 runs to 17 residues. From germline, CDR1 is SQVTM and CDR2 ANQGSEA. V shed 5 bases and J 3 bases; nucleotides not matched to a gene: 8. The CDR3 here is CSVRGLAGGPSTDTQYF. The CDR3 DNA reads TGCAGCGTTCGGGGACTAGCGGGGGGGCCCTCGACAGATACGCAGTATTTT.

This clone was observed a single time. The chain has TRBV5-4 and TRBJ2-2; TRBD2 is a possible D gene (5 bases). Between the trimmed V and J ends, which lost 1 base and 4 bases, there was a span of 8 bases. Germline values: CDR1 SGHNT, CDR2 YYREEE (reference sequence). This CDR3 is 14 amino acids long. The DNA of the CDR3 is TGTGCCAGCAGCTTGCCGGGGAGCACCGGGGAGCTGTTTTTT. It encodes CASSLPGSTGELFF.

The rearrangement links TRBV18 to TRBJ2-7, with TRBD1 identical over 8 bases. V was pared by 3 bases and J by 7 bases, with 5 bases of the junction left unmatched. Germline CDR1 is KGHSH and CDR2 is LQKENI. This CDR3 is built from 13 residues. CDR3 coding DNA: TGTGCCAGCTCACCGACAGGGGTAGGGGAGCAGTACTTC. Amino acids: CASSPTGVGEQYF.

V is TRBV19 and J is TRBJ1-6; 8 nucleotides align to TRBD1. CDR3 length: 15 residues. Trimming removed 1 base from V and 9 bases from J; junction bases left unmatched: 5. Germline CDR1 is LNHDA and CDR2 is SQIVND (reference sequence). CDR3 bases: TGTGCCAGTAGTATAGGGGCAGGGACAGGTTCACCCCTCCACTTT. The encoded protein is CASSIGAGTGSPLHF.

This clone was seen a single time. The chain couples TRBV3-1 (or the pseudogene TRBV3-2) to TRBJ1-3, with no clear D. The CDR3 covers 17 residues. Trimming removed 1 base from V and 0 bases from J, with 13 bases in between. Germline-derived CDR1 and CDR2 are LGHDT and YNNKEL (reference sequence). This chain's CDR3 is CASSQAHSLSSGNTIYF. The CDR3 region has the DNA TGTGCCAGCAGCCAAGCGCACAGTCTATCCTCTGGAAACACCATATATTTT.

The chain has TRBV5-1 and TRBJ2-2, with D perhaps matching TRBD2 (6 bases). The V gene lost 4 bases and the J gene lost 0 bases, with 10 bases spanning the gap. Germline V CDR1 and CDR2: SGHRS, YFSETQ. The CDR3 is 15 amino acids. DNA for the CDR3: TGCGCCAGCAGCCTTAGCGGCGCGAACACCGGGGAGCTGTTTTTT. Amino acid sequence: CASSLSGANTGELFF.

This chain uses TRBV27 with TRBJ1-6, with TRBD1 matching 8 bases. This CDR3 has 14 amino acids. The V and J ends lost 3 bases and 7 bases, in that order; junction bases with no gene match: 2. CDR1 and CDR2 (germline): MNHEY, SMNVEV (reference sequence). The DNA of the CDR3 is TGTGCCAGCAGTTTCGACAGGGGCAATTCACCCCTCCACTTT. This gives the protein CASSFDRGNSPLHF.